A single sample gave rise to the 8 T cell receptor beta chains below, sequenced in a study of T-cell reconstitution after alpha-beta-depleted transplantation in children. During its preparation, the TCRbeta library received unique molecular identifiers. TCRdb processed the PCR reads anew with MiXCR; each CDR3 protein has one entry. This table has about 610,000 distinct CDR3 sequences, over 9.5% appearing once. The sequencing used PBMCs from the stem cell graft donor, collected from the stem cell graft. Source of these receptors: a human donor who donated a stem cell graft to a child with acute myeloid leukemia.

This clonotype was detected many times. This sequence joins TRBV20-1 and TRBJ2-5; D is unresolved. The CDR3 consists of 12 residues. CDR1 is DFQATT, CDR2 SNEGSKA, per germline (reference sequence). The CDR3 nucleotides read TGCGGTAGTGGCGTATCCCAAGAGACCCAGTACTTC. It translates to CGSGVSQETQYF.

At least ten counts were recorded for this clonotype. The chain joins TRBV7-2 to TRBJ2-7; 7 bases align to TRBD2. Trimming took 4 bases from V and 7 from J; bases not matched to a gene: 13. CDR3 size: 15 residues. The germline gives CDR1 SGHTA, CDR2 FQGNSA. In DNA, the CDR3 is TGTGCCAGCAGCTACCTAGCGGCCGGGGCATTGGAGCAGTACTTC. It codes for CASSYLAAGALEQYF.

This clonotype came up many times. This sequence joins TRBV29-1 and TRBJ2-7; 7 bases match TRBD1. Trimming at V came to 5 bases and at J to 7 bases, leaving 5 bases not matched to a gene. Germline CDR1 is SQVTM and CDR2 is ANQGSEA. CDR3 size: 11 residues. The CDR3 protein is CSVYRGGEQYF. As DNA, the CDR3 is TGCAGCGTTTACAGGGGCGGGGAGCAGTACTTC.

In its sample, this clonotype was seen a few times. CDR3 sequence (DNA): TGCAGTGTTAACGGGGTCACGAACACCGGGGAGCTGTTTTTT. Translating it yields CSVNGVTNTGELFF. V and J are TRBV20-1 and TRBJ2-2, with D possibly being TRBD2 (5 bases). The ends were cut back, 7 bases at V and 0 bases at J, with 12 bases in the middle. Looked up from germline, CDR1 is DFQATT and CDR2 is SNEGSKA (reference sequence). The CDR3 is 14 residues long.

The J gene is TRBJ2-1, the V gene TRBV27; 10 bases match TRBD2. Germline V gene lookup returns CDR1 MNHEY and CDR2 SMNVEV (reference sequence). V shed 6 bases, J shed 6 bases, and the junction held 8 bases outside the gene matches. This CDR3 has 15 residues. Here the CDR3 DNA reads TGTGCCAGCAGCCGTAAGCTAGCGGGAGTCAATGAGCAGTTCTTC. Residues: CASSRKLAGVNEQFF.

This clonotype has more than one count but fewer than ten. This rearrangement joins TRBV20-1 to TRBJ2-7; 7 positions agree with TRBD1. This CDR3 is 14 amino acids long. V lost 1 base, J lost 2 bases, and 5 bases stayed unmatched. The V gene's germline CDR1 is DFQATT and CDR2 SNEGSKA (reference sequence). The CDR3 bases are TGCAGTGCTAGAGCCTGGGACAGCCCCTACGAGCAGTACTTC. Protein sequence: CSARAWDSPYEQYF.

At least ten counts were recorded for this clonotype. The V and J genes are TRBV5-5 and TRBJ2-2, with D hard to call. Germline loops: CDR1 SGHKS, CDR2 YYEKEE (reference sequence). V was shortened by 4 bases and J by 7 bases, with 14 bases between the two germline ends. CDR3 length: 14 amino acids. The CDR3 region is CASSPSPGDGELFF. The CDR3 DNA is TGTGCCAGCAGCCCCTCGCCAGGTGACGGGGAGCTGTTTTTT.

The V gene is TRBV5-1, the J gene TRBJ2-2; D ambiguous. Germline CDR1 and CDR2: SGHRS and YFSETQ. V dropped 3 bases and J dropped 2 bases, with 11 bases sitting between them. The CDR3 has 15 amino acids. CDR3 in amino acids: CASSSVPLNTGELFF. The CDR3 DNA is TGCGCCAGCAGCTCGGTCCCACTCAACACCGGGGAGCTGTTTTTT.